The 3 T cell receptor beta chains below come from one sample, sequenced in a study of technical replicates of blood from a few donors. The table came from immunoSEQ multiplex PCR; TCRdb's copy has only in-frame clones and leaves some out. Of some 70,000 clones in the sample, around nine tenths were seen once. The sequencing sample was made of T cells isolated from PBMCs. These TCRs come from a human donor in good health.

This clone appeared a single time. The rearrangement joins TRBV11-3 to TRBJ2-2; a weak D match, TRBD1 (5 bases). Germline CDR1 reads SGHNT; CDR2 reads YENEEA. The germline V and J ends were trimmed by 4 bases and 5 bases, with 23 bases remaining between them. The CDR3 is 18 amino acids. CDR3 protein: CASSYPGHRIRETGELFF. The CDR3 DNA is TGTGCCAGCAGCTACCCCGGACATCGAATAAGGGAAACCGGGGAGCTGTTTTTT.

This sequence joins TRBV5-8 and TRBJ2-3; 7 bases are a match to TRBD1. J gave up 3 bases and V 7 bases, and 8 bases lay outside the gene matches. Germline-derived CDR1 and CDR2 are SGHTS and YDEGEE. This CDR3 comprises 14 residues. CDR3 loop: CASGQGESTDTQYF. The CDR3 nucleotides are TGTGCCAGCGGTCAGGGGGAGTCGACAGATACGCAGTATTTT.

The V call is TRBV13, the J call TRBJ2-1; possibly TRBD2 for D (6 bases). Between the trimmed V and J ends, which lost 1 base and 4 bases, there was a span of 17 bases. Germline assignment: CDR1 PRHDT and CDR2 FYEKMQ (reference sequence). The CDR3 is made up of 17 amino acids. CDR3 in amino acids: CASSLEGGKSWYNEQFF. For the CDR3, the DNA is TGTGCCAGCAGCTTAGAAGGAGGGAAGAGTTGGTACAATGAGCAGTTCTTC.